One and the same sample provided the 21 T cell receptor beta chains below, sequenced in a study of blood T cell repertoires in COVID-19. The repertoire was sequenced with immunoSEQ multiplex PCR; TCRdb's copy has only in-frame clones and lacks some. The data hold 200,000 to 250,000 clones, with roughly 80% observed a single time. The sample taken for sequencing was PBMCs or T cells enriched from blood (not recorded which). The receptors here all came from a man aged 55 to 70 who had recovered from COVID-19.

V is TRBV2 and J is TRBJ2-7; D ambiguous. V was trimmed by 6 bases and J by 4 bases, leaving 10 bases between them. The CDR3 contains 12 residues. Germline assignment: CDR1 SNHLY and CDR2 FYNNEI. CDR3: CASSGVLYEQYF. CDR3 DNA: TGTGCCAGCAGCGGAGTCCTATACGAGCAGTACTTC.

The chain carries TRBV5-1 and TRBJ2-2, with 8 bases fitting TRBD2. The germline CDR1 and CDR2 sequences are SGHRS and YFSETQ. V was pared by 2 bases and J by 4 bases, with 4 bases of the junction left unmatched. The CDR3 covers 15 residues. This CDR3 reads CASSFQAGGTGELFF. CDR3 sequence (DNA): TGCGCCAGCAGCTTTCAGGCGGGGGGCACCGGGGAGCTGTTTTTT.

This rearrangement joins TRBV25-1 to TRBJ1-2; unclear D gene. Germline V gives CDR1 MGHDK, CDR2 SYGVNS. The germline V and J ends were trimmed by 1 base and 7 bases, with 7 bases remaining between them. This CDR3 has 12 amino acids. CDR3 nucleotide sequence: TGTGCCAGCAGTGAATCCTACGTTGGCTACACCTTC. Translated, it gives CASSESYVGYTF.

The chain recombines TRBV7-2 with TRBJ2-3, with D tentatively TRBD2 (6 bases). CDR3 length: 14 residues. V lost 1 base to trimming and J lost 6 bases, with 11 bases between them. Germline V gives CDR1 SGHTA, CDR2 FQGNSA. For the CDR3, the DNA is TGTGCCAGCAGCTTAGGGGTGGCGGGGGATACGCAGTATTTT. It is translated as CASSLGVAGDTQYF.

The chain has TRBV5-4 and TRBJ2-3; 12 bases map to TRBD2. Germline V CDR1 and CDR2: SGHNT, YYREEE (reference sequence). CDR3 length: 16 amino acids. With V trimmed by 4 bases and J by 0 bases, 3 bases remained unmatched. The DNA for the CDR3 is TGTGCCAGCAGCATCGGACTAGCGGGGAGCACAGATACGCAGTATTTT. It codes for CASSIGLAGSTDTQYF.

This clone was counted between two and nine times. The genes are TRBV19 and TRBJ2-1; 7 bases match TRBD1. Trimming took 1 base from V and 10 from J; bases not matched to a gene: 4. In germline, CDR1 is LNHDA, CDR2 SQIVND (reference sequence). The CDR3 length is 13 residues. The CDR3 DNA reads TGTGCCAGTAGTATAGGCAGGGGGTTCGAGCAGTTCTTC. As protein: CASSIGRGFEQFF.

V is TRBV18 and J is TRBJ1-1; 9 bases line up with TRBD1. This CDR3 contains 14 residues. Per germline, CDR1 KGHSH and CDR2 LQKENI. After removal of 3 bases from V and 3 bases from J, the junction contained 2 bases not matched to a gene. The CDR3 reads CASSPRQGDTEAFF. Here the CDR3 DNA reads TGTGCCAGCTCACCCAGACAGGGGGACACTGAAGCTTTCTTT.

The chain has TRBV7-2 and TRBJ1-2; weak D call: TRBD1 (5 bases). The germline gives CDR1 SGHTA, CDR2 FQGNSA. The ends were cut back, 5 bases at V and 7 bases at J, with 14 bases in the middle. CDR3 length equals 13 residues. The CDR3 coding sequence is TGTGCCAGCAGCGATCGGGGACTGGTTGGCTACACCTTC. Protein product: CASSDRGLVGYTF.

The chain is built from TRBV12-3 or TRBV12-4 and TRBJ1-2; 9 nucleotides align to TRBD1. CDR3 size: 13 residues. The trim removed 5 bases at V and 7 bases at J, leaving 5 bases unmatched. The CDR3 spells CASSMDRGAGYTF. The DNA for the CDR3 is TGTGCCAGCAGTATGGACAGGGGCGCTGGCTACACCTTC.

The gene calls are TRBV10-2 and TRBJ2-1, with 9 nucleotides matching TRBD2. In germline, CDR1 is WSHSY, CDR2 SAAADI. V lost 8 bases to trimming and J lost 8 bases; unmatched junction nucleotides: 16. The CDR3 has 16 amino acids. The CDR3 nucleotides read TGCGCCAGCTGCCTTGTGGGCGGGGGGGCGGCGGATGAGCAGTTCTTC. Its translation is CASCLVGGGAADEQFF.

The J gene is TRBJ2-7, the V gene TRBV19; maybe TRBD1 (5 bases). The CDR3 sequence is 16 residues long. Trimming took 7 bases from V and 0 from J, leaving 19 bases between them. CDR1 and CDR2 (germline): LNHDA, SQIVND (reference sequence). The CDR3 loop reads CASIFKGKSSSYEQYF. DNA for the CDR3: TGTGCCAGTATCTTCAAGGGGAAATCGAGCTCCTACGAGCAGTACTTC.

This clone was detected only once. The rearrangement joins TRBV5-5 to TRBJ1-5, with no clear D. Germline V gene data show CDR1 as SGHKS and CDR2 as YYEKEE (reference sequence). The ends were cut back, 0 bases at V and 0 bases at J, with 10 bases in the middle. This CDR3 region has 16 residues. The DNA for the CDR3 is TGTGCCAGCAGCTTGGGGACTCGTCTTAGCAATCAGCCCCAGCATTTT. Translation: CASSLGTRLSNQPQHF.

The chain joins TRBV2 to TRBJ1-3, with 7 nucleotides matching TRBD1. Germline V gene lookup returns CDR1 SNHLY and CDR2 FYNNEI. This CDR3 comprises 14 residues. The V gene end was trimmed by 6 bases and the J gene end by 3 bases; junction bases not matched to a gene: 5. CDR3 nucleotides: TGTGCCAGCAGGACGGACAGGCATGGAAACACCATATATTTT. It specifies CASRTDRHGNTIYF. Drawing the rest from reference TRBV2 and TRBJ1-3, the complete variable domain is EPEVTQTPSHQVTQMGQEVILRCVPISNHLYFYWYRQILGQKVEFLVSFYNNEISEKSEIFDDQFSVERPDGSNFTLKIRSTKLEDSAMYFCASRTDRHGNTIYFGEGSWLTVV.

The CDR3: CASSYSITGEQYF. For the CDR3, the DNA is TGTGCCAGCAGTTACTCTATAACGGGCGAGCAGTACTTC. The chain combines TRBV6-6 with TRBJ2-7; D ambiguous. Germline CDR1 and CDR2: MNHNY and SVGAGI (reference sequence). The CDR3 sequence is 13 residues long. The V and J ends lost 0 bases and 6 bases respectively, with 9 bases between them.

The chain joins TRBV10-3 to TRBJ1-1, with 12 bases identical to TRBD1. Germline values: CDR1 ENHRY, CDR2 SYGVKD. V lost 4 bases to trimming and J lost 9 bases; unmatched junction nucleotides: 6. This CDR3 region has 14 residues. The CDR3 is CAISGSGTGGQAFF. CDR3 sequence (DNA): TGTGCCATCAGTGGGTCAGGGACAGGGGGCCAAGCTTTCTTT.

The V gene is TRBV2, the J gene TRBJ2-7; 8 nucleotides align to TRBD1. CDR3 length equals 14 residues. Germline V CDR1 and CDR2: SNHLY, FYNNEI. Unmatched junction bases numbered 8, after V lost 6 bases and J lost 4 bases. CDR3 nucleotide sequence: TGTGCCAGCAGGAGACAGGGGAGGATGTACGAGCAGTACTTC. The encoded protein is CASRRQGRMYEQYF. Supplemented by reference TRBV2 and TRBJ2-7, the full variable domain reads EPEVTQTPSHQVTQMGQEVILRCVPISNHLYFYWYRQILGQKVEFLVSFYNNEISEKSEIFDDQFSVERPDGSNFTLKIRSTKLEDSAMYFCASRRQGRMYEQYFGPGTRLTVT.

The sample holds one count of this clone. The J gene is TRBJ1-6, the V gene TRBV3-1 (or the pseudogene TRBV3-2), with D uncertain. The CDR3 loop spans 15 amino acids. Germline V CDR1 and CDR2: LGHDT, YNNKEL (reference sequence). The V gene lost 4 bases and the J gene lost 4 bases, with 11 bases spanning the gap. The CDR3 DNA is TGTGCCAGCAGCCCAATGTTTAGTTATAATTCACCCCTCCACTTT. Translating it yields CASSPMFSYNSPLHF.

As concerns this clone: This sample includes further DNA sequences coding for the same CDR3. CDR3 in amino acids: CASSLVVREGETQYF. The DNA of the CDR3 is TGTGCCAGCAGCTTAGTGGTCCGGGAGGGGGAGACCCAGTACTTC. The rearrangement joins TRBV11-2 to TRBJ2-5, with 8 bases matching TRBD2. CDR3 length: 15 amino acids. Per the germline V gene, CDR1 is SGHAT and CDR2 is FQNNGV. Trimming took 1 base from V and 5 from J; bases not matched to a gene: 6.

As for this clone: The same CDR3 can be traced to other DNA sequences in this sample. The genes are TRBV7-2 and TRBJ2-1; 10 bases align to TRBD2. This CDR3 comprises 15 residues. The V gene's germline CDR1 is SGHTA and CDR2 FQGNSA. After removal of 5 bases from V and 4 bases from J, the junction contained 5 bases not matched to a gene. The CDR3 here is CASSLSGGPYNEQFF. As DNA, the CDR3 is TGTGCCAGCAGCCTTAGCGGGGGGCCTTACAATGAGCAGTTCTTC.

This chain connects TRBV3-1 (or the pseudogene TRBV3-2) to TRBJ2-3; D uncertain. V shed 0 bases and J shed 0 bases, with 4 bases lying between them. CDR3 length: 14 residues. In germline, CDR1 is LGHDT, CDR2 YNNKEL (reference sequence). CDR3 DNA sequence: TGTGCCAGCAGCCAAGAAACTAGCACAGATACGCAGTATTTT. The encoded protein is CASSQETSTDTQYF.

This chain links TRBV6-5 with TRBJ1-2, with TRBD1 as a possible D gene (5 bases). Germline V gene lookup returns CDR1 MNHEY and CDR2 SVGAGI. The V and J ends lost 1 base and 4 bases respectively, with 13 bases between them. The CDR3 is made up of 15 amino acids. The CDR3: CASSYFNDSPYGYTF. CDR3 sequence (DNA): TGTGCCAGCAGTTACTTTAATGACAGCCCCTATGGCTACACCTTC.